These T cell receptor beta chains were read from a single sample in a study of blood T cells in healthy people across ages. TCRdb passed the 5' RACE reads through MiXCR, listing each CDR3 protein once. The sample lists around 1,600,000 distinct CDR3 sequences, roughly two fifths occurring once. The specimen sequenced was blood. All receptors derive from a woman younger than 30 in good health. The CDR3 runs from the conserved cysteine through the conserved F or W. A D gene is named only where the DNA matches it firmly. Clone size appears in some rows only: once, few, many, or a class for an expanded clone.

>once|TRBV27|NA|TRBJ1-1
TGTGCCAGCAGTTTCGTCCCCGGTGGGATTGAAGCTTTCTTT
CASSFVPGGIEAFF
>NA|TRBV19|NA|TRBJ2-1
TGTGCCAGTAGTACCGATCCGGGGGGCGGCTACAATGAGCAGTTCTTC
CASSTDPGGGYNEQFF
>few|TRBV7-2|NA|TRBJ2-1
TGTGCCAGCAGCTTACTTAGCGAATCCTACAATGAGCAGTTCTTC
CASSLLSESYNEQFF
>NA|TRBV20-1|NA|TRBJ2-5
TGCAGTGCTAACCTCGCAGGTGGTAGGGAGACCCAGTACTTC
CSANLAGGRETQYF
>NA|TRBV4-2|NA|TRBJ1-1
TGTGCCAGCAGCCAGGTTGGCGTGTACTTGGACACTGAAGCTTTCTTT
CASSQVGVYLDTEAFF
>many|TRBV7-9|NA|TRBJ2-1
TGTGCCAGCAGCTTCCTCCAGCTAAGCTCCTACAATGAGCAGTTCTTC
CASSFLQLSSYNEQFF
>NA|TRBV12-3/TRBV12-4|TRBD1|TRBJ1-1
TGTGCCAGCGGATACAGGGGTGTCGCCACTGAAGCTTTCTTT
CASGYRGVATEAFF
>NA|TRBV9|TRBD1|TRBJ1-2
TGTGCCAGCAGCGCAGCCCTGACAGGGGAGAAGGATGGCTACACCTTC
CASSAALTGEKDGYTF
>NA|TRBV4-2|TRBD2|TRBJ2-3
TGTGCCAGCAGCCCAGGCAGGACTAGCGTTAGCACAGATACGCAGTATTTT
CASSPGRTSVSTDTQYF
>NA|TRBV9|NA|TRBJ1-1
TGTGCCAGCAGCGTAGAGGTGGGGGTGAGCACTGAAGCTTTCTTT
CASSVEVGVSTEAFF
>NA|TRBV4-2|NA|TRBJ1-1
TGTGCCAGCAGCCAAGATCTCGGCAGGAGAAACACTGAAGCTTTCTTT
CASSQDLGRRNTEAFF
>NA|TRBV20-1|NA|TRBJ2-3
TGCAGTGCTAGAGCCCTGACAGGCACAGATACGCAGTATTTT
CSARALTGTDTQYF
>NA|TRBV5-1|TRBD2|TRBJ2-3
TGCGCCAGCAGAGCTACTAGCGGGAGGATCACAGATACGCGGTATTTT
CASRATSGRITDTRYF
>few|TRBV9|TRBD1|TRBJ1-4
TGTGCCAGCAGCGGAACCGGGACAGGGGGTGAAAAACTGTTTTTT
CASSGTGTGGEKLFF
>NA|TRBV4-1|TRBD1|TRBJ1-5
TGCGCCAGCAGCCAAGAGCCAGGGGGAAGGACCCAGCATTTT
CASSQEPGGRTQHF
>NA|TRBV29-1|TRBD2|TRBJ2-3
TGCAGCGTTGAGGGGATCACTGGACTAGCGCTTAGCACAGATACGCAGTATTTT
CSVEGITGLALSTDTQYF
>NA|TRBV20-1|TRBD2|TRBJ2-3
TGCAGTGCTAGCCCGGCGGCTAGCGGGATTGGAGATACGCAGTATTTT
CSASPAASGIGDTQYF
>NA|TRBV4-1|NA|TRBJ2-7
TGCGCCAGCAGCCTGGGTTTGAGTGACATGGGCAATGAGCAGTACTTC
CASSLGLSDMGNEQYF
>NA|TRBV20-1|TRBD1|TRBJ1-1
TGCAGTGCTAGAAAACCGGGACAGCCGAACACTGAAGCTTTCTTT
CSARKPGQPNTEAFF
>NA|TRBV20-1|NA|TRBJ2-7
TGCAGTGCTAGAAATCGCCAGGGCCAGCGTACCTACGAGCAGTACTTC
CSARNRQGQRTYEQYF
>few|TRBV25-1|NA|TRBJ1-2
TGTGCCAGCAGTGAATTCGCCTATAACTATGGCTACACCTTC
CASSEFAYNYGYTF
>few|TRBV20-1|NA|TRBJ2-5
TGCAGTGCTATAAACTGGGGTGAGACCCAGTACTTC
CSAINWGETQYF
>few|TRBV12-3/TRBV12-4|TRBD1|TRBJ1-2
TGTGCCAGCAGTTCACAGACAGGGTTCTATGGCTGCACCTTC
CASSSQTGFYGCTF
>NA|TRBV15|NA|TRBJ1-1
TGTGCCACCAGCAGCCTCGGACCCAACACTGAAGCTTTCTTT
CATSSLGPNTEAFF
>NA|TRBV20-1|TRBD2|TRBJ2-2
TGCAGTGCTAGCGGACCGGGACTAGTTAACACCGGGGAGCTGTTTTTT
CSASGPGLVNTGELFF
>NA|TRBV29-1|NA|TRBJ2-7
TGCAGCGTTGCCTTGGGTCGTTTGTCCTACGAGCAGTACTTC
CSVALGRLSYEQYF
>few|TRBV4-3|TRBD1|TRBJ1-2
TGCGCCAGCAGCCAGTCCCCCGGGACAGGGGAAGGCTACACCTTC
CASSQSPGTGEGYTF